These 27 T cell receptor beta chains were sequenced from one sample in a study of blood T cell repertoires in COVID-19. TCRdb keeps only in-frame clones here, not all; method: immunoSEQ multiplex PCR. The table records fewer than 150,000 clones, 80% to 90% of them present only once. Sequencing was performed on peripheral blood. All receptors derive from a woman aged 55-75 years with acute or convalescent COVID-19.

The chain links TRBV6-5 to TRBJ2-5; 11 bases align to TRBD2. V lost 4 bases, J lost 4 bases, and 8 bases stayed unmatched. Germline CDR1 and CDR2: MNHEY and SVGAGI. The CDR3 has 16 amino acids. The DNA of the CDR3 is TGTGCCAGCAGTTCGACCTTAGCGGGAGGGTCAGAGACCCAGTACTTC. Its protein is CASSSTLAGGSETQYF.

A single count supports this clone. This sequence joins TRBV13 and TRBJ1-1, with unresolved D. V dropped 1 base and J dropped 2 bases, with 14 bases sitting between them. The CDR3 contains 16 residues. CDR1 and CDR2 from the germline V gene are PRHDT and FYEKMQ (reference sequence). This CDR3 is CASSLVRWRDNTEAFF. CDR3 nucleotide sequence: TGTGCCAGCAGCTTAGTGAGATGGAGGGATAACACTGAAGCTTTCTTT.

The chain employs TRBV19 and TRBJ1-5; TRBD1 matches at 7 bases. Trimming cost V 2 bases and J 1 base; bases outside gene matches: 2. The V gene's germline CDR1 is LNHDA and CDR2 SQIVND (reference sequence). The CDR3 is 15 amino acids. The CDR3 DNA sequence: TGTGCCAGTAGTATATCCAGGGGGAGCAATCAGCCCCAGCATTTT. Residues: CASSISRGSNQPQHF.

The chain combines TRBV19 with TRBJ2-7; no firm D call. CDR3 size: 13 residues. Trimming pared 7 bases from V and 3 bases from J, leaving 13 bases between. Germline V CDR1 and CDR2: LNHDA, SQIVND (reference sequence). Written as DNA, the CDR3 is TGTGCCAGTAACCGAGCTAGTGGCTACGAGCAGTACTTC. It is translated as CASNRASGYEQYF.

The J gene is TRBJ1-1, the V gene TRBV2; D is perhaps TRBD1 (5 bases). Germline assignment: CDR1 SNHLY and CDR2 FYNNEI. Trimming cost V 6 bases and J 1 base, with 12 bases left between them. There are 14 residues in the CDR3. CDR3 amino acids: CASRVDQGNTEAFF. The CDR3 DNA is TGTGCCAGCAGGGTCGATCAGGGGAACACTGAAGCTTTCTTT. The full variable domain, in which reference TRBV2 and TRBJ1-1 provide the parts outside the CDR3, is EPEVTQTPSHQVTQMGQEVILRCVPISNHLYFYWYRQILGQKVEFLVSFYNNEISEKSEIFDDQFSVERPDGSNFTLKIRSTKLEDSAMYFCASRVDQGNTEAFFGQGTRLTVV.

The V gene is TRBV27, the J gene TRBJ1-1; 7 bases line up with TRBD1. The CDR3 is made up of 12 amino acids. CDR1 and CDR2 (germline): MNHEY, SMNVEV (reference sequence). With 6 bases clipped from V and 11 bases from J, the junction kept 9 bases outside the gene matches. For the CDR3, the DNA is TGTGCCAGCAGAACCGGGACAGCGATCGCTTTCTTT. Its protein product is CASRTGTAIAFF.

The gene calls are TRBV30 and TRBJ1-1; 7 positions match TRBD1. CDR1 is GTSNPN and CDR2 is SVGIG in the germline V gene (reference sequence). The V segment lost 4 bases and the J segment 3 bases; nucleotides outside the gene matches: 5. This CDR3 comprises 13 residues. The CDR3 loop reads CAWKGDRDTEAFF. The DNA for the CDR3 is TGTGCCTGGAAAGGAGACAGGGACACTGAAGCTTTCTTT.

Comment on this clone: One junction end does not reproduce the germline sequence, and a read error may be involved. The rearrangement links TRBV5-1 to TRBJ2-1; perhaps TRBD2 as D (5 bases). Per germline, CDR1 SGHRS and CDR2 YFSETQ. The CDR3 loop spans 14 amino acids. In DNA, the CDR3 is TGCGCCAGCAGCTCTTCTAGCTCCAACAATGAGCAGTTCTTC. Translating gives CASSSSSSNNEQFF.

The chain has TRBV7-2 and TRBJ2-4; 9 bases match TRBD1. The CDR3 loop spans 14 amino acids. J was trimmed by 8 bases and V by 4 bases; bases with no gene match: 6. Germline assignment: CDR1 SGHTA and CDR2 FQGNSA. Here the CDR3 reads CASSYQTGGDIQYF. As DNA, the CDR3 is TGTGCCAGCAGCTACCAGACAGGGGGAGACATTCAGTACTTC.

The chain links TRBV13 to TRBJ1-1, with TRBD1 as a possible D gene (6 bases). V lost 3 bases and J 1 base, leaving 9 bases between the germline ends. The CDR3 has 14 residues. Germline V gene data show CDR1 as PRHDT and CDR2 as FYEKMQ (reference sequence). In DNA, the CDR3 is TGTGCCAGCAGCTTTGAGGGGGAGAACACTGAAGCTTTCTTT. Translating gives CASSFEGENTEAFF.

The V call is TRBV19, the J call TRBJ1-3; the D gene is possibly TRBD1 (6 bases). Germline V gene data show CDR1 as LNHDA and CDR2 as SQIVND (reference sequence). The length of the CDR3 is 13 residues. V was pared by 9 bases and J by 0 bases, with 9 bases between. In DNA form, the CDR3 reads TGTGCCAGCCGACAGGTCTCTGGAAACACCATATATTTT. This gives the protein CASRQVSGNTIYF.

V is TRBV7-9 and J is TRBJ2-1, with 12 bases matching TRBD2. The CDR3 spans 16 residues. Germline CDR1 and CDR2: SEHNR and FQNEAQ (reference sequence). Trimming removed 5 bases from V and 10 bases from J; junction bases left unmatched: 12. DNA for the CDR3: TGTGCCAGCAGCCCGGGACTAGCGGGCCCTGAAGACGAGCAGTTCTTC. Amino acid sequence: CASSPGLAGPEDEQFF.

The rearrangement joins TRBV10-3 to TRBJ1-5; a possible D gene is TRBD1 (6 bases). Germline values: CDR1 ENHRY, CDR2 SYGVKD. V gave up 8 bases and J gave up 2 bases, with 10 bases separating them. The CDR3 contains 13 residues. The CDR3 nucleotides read TGTGCCATCGGTGGGGGCCGCAATCAGCCCCAGCATTTT. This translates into CAIGGGRNQPQHF.

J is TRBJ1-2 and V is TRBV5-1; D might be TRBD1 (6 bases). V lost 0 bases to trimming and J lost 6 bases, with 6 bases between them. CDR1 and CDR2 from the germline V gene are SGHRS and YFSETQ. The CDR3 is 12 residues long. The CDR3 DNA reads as TGCGCCAGCAGCTTGGACAGGGATGGCTACACCTTC. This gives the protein CASSLDRDGYTF.

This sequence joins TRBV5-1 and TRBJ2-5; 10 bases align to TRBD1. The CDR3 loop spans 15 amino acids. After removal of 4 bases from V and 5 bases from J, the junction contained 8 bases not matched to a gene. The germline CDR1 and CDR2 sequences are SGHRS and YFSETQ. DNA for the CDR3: TGCGCCAGCAGCCCTGGGACAGGGGTGCCGGAGACCCAGTACTTC. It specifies CASSPGTGVPETQYF.

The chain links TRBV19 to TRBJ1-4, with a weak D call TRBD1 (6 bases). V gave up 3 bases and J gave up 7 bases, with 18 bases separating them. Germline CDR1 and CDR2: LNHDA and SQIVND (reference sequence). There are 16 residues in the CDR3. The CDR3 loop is CASSMGGGHRSEKLFF. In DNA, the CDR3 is TGTGCCAGTAGTATGGGAGGGGGTCACAGGAGTGAAAAACTGTTTTTT.

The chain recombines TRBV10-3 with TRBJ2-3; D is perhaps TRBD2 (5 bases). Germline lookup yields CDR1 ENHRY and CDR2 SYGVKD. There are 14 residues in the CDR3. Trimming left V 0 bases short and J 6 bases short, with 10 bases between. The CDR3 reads CAISESGKKDTQYF. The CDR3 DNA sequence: TGTGCCATCAGTGAGTCCGGGAAGAAGGATACGCAGTATTTT.

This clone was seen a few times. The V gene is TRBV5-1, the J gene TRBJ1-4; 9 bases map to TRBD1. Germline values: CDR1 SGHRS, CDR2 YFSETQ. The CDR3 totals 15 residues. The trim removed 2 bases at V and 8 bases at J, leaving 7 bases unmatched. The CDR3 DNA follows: TGCGCCAGCAGCTTACGCGGGACAGGGCTCGAAAAACTGTTTTTT. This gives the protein CASSLRGTGLEKLFF.

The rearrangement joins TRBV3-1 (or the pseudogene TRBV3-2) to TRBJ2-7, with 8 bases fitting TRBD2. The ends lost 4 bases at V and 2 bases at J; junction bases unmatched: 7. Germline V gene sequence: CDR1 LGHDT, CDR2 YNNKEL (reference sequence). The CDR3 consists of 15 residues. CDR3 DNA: TGTGCCAGCAGCCCGTCGGGGGGGGCGGCCTACGAGCAGTACTTC. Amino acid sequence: CASSPSGGAAYEQYF.

Here the CDR3 DNA reads TGTGCCAGCAGCTTGCAAGAGAAGCAGTTCTTC. This gives the protein CASSLQEKQFF. This chain connects TRBV11-3 to TRBJ2-1, with D unclear. CDR1 is SGHNT, CDR2 YENEEA, per germline. V lost 3 bases, J lost 11 bases, and 8 bases lay in between. This CDR3 region has 11 residues.

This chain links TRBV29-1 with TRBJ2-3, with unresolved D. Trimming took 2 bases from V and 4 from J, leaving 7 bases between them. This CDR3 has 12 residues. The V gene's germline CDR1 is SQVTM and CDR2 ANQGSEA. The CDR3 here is CSVENRPDTQYF. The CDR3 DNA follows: TGCAGCGTTGAAAACAGACCAGATACGCAGTATTTT.

CDR3 loop: CASSSLRLGRFNEQYF. DNA of the CDR3: TGTGCCAGCAGTTCTCTTCGTCTCGGTAGATTCAACGAGCAGTACTTC. This chain connects TRBV28 to TRBJ2-7; no firm D call. V lost 4 bases and J 5 bases, leaving 21 bases between the germline ends. The CDR3 is made up of 16 amino acids. CDR1 and CDR2 (germline): MDHEN, SYDVKM.

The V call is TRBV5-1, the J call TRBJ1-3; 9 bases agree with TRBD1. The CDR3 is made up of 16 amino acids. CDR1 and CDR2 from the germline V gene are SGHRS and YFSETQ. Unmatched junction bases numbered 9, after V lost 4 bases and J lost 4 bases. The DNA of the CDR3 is TGCGCCAGCAGCAACCAGGACAGGGGAGCCGGAAACACCATATATTTT. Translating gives CASSNQDRGAGNTIYF.

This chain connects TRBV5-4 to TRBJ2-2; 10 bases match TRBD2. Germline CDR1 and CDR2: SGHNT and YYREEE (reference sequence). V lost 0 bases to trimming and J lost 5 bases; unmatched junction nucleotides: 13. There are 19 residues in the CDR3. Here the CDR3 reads CASSLASSGRALGTGELFF. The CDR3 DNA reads TGTGCCAGCAGCTTGGCCTCCAGCGGGAGGGCCCTTGGTACCGGGGAGCTGTTTTTT.

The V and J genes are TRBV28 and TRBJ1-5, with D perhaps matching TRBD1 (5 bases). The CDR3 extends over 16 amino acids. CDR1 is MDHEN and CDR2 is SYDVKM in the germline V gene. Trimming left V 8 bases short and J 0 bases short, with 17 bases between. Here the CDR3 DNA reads TGTGCCAGCGTACGGACGGGACTTTATAGCAATCAGCCCCAGCATTTT. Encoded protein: CASVRTGLYSNQPQHF.

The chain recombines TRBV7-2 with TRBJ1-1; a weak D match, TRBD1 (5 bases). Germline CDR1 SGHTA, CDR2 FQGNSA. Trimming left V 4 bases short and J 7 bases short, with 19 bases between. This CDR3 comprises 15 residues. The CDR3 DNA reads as TGTGCCAGCAGCTCGTTTCTGCGGGGGGGAATTGAAGCTTTCTTT. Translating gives CASSSFLRGGIEAFF.

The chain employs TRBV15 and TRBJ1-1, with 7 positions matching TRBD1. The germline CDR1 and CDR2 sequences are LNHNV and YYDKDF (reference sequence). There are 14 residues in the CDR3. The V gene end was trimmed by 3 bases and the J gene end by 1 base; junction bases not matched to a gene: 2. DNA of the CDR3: TGTGCCACCAGCAGCCGACAGGGGAACACTGAAGCTTTCTTT. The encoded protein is CATSSRQGNTEAFF.